Listed below are T cell receptor beta chains from one sample, sequenced in a study of cytomegalovirus exposure and HLA in healthy donors. Only in-frame clones appear in the TCRdb table, and some are missing; sequencing was by immunoSEQ multiplex PCR. The sample holds more than 95,000 clones, approximately 80% seen once. Sample: PBMCs. The source is a man younger than 45 in good health and CMV-seropositive. CDR3s include the opening cysteine and the closing phenylalanine or tryptophan. The order of the fields is V gene, clone size, D gene, J gene, CDR3 protein, CDR3 DNA. The D gene is left open where the match is weak. Not every row has a clone size; where given, it reads once, few, many or a size class.

>TRBV5-1|once|TRBD1|TRBJ2-5
CASSLEGTGSAETQYF
TGCGCCAGCAGCTTGGAGGGGACAGGCTCGGCGGAGACCCAGTACTTC
>TRBV11-3|NA|NA|TRBJ2-7
CASSLTLAYEQYF
TGTGCTAGCAGCTTAACCCTAGCATACGAGCAGTACTTC
>TRBV7-2|NA|NA|TRBJ1-5
CASSAQHGGPQHF
TGTGCCAGCAGCGCACAACACGGGGGGCCCCAGCATTTT
>TRBV30|once|NA|TRBJ1-2
CAWSAGAQYYGYTF
TGTGCCTGGAGTGCCGGAGCCCAATACTATGGCTACACCTTC
>TRBV5-3|NA|NA|TRBJ2-7
CARRQIRQDDYEQYF
TGTGCCAGAAGGCAGATCAGACAGGACGACTACGAGCAGTACTTC
>TRBV9|NA|TRBD2|TRBJ2-3
CASSVEGTRSDTQYF
TGTGCCAGCAGCGTAGAAGGGACTAGATCAGATACGCAGTATTTT
>TRBV7-9|NA|NA|TRBJ1-4
CASSLTSEKLFF
TGTGCCAGCAGCTTAACGAGTGAAAAACTGTTTTTT
>TRBV2|NA|NA|TRBJ2-4
CASRTGHRQYF
TGTGCCAGCAGAACCGGACACCGTCAGTACTTC
>TRBV6-4|few|NA|TRBJ1-1
CASSPDSTSTEAFF
TGTGCCAGCAGTCCAGACTCGACCAGTACTGAAGCTTTCTTT
>TRBV5-4|NA|TRBD2|TRBJ2-1
CASSLGGGRADEQFF
TGTGCCAGCAGCTTGGGGGGCGGGAGGGCTGATGAGCAGTTCTTC
>TRBV2|once|TRBD2|TRBJ2-3
CASSLAGPSTDTQYF
TGTGCCAGCAGTTTAGCGGGCCCTAGCACAGATACGCAGTATTTT
>TRBV2|NA|NA|TRBJ1-2
CASDRDRNYGYTF
TGTGCCAGCGACCGTGACAGGAACTATGGCTACACCTTC
>TRBV9|NA|NA|TRBJ2-2
CASSYRTDTGELFF
TGTGCCAGCAGCTACCGTACGGACACCGGGGAGCTGTTTTTT
>TRBV28|NA|NA|TRBJ1-5
CASSRGVARNQPQHF
TGTGCCAGCAGTCGGGGGGTCGCTCGCAATCAGCCCCAGCATTTT
>TRBV5-1|NA|TRBD1|TRBJ2-4
CASSSTDRDSQYF
TGCGCCAGCAGCTCGACGGACAGGGACAGTCAGTACTTC
>TRBV5-4|NA|TRBD1|TRBJ2-3
CASSQGQDHTDTQYF
TGTGCCAGCAGCCAGGGACAGGACCACACAGATACGCAGTATTTT
>TRBV28|NA|TRBD1|TRBJ2-7
CASSNRGSYEQYF
TGTGCCAGCAGCAACAGGGGGTCCTACGAGCAGTACTTC
>TRBV5-1|few|TRBD1|TRBJ2-2
CASSPVGPGGTGELFF
TGCGCCAGCAGCCCCGTGGGGCCAGGGGGCACCGGGGAGCTGTTTTTT
>TRBV28|NA|TRBD1|TRBJ1-2
CASSTGANTLDYGYTF
TGTGCCAGCAGTACAGGGGCAAATACGCTAGACTATGGCTACACCTTC
>TRBV27|few|NA|TRBJ1-2
CASRPYPRGGPRDGYTF
TGTGCCAGCAGGCCCTATCCGCGGGGGGGGCCACGGGATGGCTACACCTTC
>TRBV29-1|NA|TRBD2|TRBJ2-5
CSVVYLAGVETQYF
TGCAGCGTTGTCTACCTAGCGGGAGTAGAGACCCAGTACTTC
>TRBV11-3|few|NA|TRBJ2-7
CASSVGSQGEQYF
TGTGCCAGCAGCGTCGGATCGCAGGGGGAGCAGTACTTC
>TRBV7-2|few|TRBD1|TRBJ1-1
CASSPQGENTEAFF
TGTGCCAGCAGCCCCCAGGGGGAGAACACTGAAGCTTTCTTT
>TRBV5-1|NA|NA|TRBJ1-1
CASSSQGANTEAFF
TGCGCCAGCAGCTCGCAGGGTGCGAACACTGAAGCTTTCTTT
>TRBV4-2|NA|TRBD2|TRBJ2-7
CASSQGEGPVFPYEQYF
TGTGCCAGCAGCCAAGGGGAGGGGCCGGTCTTCCCTTACGAGCAGTACTTC
>TRBV25-1|NA|NA|TRBJ2-7
CASSARYFEQYF
TGTGCCAGCAGTGCACGCTACTTCGAGCAGTACTTC
>TRBV9|NA|TRBD2|TRBJ2-2
CASSVQRLAENTGELFF
TGTGCCAGCAGCGTACAACGACTAGCGGAGAACACCGGGGAGCTGTTTTTT
>TRBV9|NA|TRBD1|TRBJ2-4
CASSETGGLDIQYF
TGTGCCAGCAGCGAGACAGGGGGCTTGGACATTCAGTACTTC
>TRBV28|few|NA|TRBJ2-5
CATSLSPRGQYF
TGTGCCACTAGTTTAAGTCCGAGGGGGCAGTACTTC
>TRBV18|NA|TRBD2|TRBJ2-1
CASSPPGTRANEQFF
TGTGCCAGCTCACCACCAGGGACTAGGGCCAATGAGCAGTTCTTC
>TRBV6-5|NA|TRBD1|TRBJ1-1
CASRGWTGLNTEAFF
TGTGCCAGCAGGGGATGGACAGGCTTGAACACTGAAGCTTTCTTT
>TRBV4-1|NA|TRBD2|TRBJ2-7
CASSQEVRTRAYEQYF
TGCGCCAGCAGCCAAGAAGTTCGGACTAGGGCCTACGAGCAGTACTTC
>TRBV27|NA|NA|TRBJ1-3
CASSLGVSGNTIYF
TGTGCCAGCAGCCTCGGGGTCTCTGGAAACACCATATATTTT
>TRBV5-4|NA|NA|TRBJ1-4
CASSLYATNEKLFF
TGTGCCAGCAGCCTGTATGCAACTAATGAAAAACTGTTTTTT
>TRBV7-2|NA|NA|TRBJ1-5
CASSLRGQPQHF
TGTGCCAGCAGCTTAAGGGGCCAGCCCCAGCATTTT
>TRBV6-5|NA|NA|TRBJ2-5
CASSYSRGPRSETQYF
TGTGCCAGCAGTTACTCGAGAGGTCCGAGATCAGAGACCCAGTACTTC
>TRBV6-5|once|NA|TRBJ1-2
CASGRDFNYGYTF
TGTGCCAGCGGCAGGGACTTTAACTATGGCTACACCTTC
>TRBV11-2|NA|TRBD1|TRBJ2-7
CASSFGQGPSYEQYF
TGTGCCAGCAGCTTCGGACAGGGTCCTTCCTACGAGCAGTACTTC
>TRBV11-2|NA|TRBD2|TRBJ2-2
CASSSRGDGELFF
TGTGCCAGCAGCTCACGGGGGGACGGGGAGCTGTTTTTT
>TRBV4-1|NA|NA|TRBJ1-1
CASSQEVGRNTEAFF
TGCGCCAGCAGCCAAGAGGTTGGGAGGAACACTGAAGCTTTCTTT
>TRBV25-1|NA|NA|TRBJ2-1
CASSGQPDNEQFF
TGTGCCAGCAGTGGACAGCCAGACAATGAGCAGTTCTTC
>TRBV9|NA|TRBD2|TRBJ2-4
CASSPGAGAGIQYF
TGTGCCAGCAGCCCCGGGGCGGGAGCGGGCATTCAGTACTTC
>TRBV2|NA|NA|TRBJ2-2
CASSEALGVENTGELFF
TGTGCCAGCAGTGAAGCTCTCGGGGTGGAGAACACCGGGGAGCTGTTTTTT
>TRBV7-9|NA|NA|TRBJ2-2
CSSSFSSEGELFF
TGTTCCAGCAGCTTCTCTAGCGAGGGGGAGCTGTTTTTT
>TRBV5-4|NA|TRBD2|TRBJ2-2
CASSLYRAGDFTGELFF
TGTGCCAGCAGCTTGTATCGAGCGGGGGACTTCACCGGGGAGCTGTTTTTT
>TRBV27|NA|TRBD1|TRBJ2-7
CASISRDRGREQYF
TGTGCCAGCATAAGTCGGGACAGGGGGAGGGAGCAGTACTTC
>TRBV11-3|NA|TRBD2|TRBJ2-3
CASSSGLAMDTQYF
TGTGCCAGCAGCTCGGGACTAGCGATGGATACGCAGTATTTT
>TRBV5-8|NA|NA|TRBJ2-6
CASSLYISGANVLTF
TGTGCCAGCAGCTTATATATCTCTGGGGCCAACGTCCTGACTTTC
>TRBV27|NA|NA|TRBJ2-7
CASRWTGGPYEQYF
TGTGCCAGCAGGTGGACCGGGGGGCCCTACGAGCAGTACTTC
>TRBV7-2|NA|TRBD2|TRBJ2-3
CASSRLRTSGRALTDTQYF
TGTGCCAGCAGCCGCCTTAGGACTAGCGGGAGGGCCCTCACAGATACGCAGTATTTT
>TRBV5-1|few|TRBD1|TRBJ2-2
CASSGTGDTGELFF
TGCGCCAGCAGCGGGACAGGAGACACCGGGGAGCTGTTTTTT